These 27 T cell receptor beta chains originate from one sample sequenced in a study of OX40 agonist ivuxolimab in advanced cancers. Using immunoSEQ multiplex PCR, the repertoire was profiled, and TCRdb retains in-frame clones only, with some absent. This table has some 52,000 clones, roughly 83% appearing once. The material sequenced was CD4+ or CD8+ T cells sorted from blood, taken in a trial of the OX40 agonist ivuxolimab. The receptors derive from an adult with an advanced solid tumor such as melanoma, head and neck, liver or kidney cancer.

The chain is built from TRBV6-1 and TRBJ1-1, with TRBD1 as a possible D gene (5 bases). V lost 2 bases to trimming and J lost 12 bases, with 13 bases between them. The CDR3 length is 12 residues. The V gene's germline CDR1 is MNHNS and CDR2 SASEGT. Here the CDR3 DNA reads TGTGCCAGCAGTGAAATCGACAGTCTTCCTTTCTTT. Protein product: CASSEIDSLPFF.

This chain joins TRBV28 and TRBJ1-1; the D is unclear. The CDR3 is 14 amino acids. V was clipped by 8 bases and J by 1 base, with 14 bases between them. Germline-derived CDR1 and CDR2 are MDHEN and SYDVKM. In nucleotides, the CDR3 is TGTGCCAGCGCGGGAGGCAGTGGGAACACTGAAGCTTTCTTT. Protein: CASAGGSGNTEAFF.

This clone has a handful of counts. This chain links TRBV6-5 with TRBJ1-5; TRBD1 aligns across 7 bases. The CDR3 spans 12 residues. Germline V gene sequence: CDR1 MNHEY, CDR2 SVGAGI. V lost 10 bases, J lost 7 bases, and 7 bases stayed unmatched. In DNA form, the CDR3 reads TGTGCCACCAGGACAGGTGGACAGCCCCAGCATTTT. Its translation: CATRTGGQPQHF.

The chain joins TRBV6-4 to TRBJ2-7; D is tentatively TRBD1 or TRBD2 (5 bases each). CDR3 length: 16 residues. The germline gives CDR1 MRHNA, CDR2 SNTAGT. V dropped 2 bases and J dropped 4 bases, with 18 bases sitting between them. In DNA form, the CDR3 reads TGTGCCAGCAGTGACCAGGGAGACACAAAAAGGTACGAGCAGTACGTC. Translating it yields CASSDQGDTKRYEQYV.

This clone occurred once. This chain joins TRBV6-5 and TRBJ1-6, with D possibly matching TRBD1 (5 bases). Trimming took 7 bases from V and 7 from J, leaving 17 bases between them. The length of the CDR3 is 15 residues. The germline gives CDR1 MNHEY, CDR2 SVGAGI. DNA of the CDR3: TGTGCCAGCACTATGGGGGGAGGTGGAAATTCACCCCTCCACTTT. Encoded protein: CASTMGGGGNSPLHF.

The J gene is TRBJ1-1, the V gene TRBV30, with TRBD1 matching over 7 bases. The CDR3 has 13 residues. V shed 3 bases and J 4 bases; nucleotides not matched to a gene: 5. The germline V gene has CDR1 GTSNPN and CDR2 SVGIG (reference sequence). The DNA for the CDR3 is TGTGCCTGGAGGACAGGGTTTACCACTGAAGCTTTCTTT. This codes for CAWRTGFTTEAFF.

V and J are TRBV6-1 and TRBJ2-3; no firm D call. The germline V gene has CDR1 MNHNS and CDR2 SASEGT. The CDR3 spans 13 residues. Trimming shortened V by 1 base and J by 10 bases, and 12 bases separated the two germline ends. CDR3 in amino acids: CASSEGLTLAQYF. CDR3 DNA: TGTGCCAGCAGTGAAGGTCTCACCCTCGCGCAGTATTTT.

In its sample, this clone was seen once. The CDR3 sequence is CSVTPGHSNTEAFF. CDR3 coding DNA: TGCAGCGTCACTCCGGGACACTCGAACACTGAAGCTTTCTTT. The chain has TRBV29-1 and TRBJ1-1; a possible D gene is TRBD1 (6 bases). The V end lost 6 bases, the J end lost 1 base, and 15 bases lay between the germline ends. Germline CDR1 SQVTM, CDR2 ANQGSEA. The length of the CDR3 is 14 residues.

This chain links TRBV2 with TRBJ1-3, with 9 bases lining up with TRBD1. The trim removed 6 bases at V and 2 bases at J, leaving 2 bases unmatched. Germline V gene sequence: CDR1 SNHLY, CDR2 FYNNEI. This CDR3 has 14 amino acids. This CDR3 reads CASRGTGTGNTIYF. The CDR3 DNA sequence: TGTGCCAGCAGGGGGACAGGGACTGGAAACACCATATATTTT.

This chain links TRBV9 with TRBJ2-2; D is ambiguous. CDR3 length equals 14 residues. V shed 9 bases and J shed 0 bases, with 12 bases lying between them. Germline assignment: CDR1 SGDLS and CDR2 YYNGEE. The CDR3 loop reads CATSAATNTGELFF. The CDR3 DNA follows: TGTGCCACGTCCGCGGCCACGAACACCGGGGAGCTGTTTTTT.

The CDR3 here is CASSLRTGGMNTEAFF. DNA for the CDR3: TGTGCCAGCAGCTTACGGACAGGGGGCATGAACACTGAAGCTTTCTTT. V gene TRBV11-2 combines with J gene TRBJ1-1; 11 bases align to TRBD1. The CDR3 covers 16 residues. Trimming cost V 2 bases and J 0 bases; bases outside gene matches: 2. From germline, CDR1 is SGHAT and CDR2 FQNNGV.

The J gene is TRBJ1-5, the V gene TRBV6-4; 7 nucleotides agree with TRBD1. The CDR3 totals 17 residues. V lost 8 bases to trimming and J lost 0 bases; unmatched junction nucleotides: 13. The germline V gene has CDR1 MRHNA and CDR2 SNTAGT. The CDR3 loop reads CASAGTEGGYSNQPQHF. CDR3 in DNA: TGTGCCAGCGCCGGGACAGAGGGCGGGTATAGCAATCAGCCCCAGCATTTT.

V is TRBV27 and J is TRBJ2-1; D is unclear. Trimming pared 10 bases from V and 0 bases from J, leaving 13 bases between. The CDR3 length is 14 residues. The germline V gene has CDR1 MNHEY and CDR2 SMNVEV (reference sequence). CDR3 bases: TGTGCCACCGCCAGACTGCACTCCTACAATGAGCAGTTCTTC. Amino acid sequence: CATARLHSYNEQFF.

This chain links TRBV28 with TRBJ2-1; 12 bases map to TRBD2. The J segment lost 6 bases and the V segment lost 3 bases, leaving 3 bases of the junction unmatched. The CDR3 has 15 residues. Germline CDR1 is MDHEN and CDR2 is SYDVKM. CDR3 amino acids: CASSLGTSGFNEQFF. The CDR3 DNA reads TGTGCCAGCAGTTTGGGGACTAGCGGGTTCAATGAGCAGTTCTTC.

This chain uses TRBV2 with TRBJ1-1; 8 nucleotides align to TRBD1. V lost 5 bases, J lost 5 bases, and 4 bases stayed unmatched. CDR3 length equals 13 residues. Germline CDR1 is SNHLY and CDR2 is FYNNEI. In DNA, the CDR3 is TGTGCCAGCAGTTGGACAGGGTCGACTGAAGCTTTCTTT. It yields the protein CASSWTGSTEAFF.

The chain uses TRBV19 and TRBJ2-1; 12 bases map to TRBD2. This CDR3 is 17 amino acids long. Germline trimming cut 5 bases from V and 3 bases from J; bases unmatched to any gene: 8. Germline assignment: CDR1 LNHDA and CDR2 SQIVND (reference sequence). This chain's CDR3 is CASSEGLAGGYYNEQFF. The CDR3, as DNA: TGTGCCAGTAGTGAGGGCCTAGCGGGAGGGTACTACAATGAGCAGTTCTTC.

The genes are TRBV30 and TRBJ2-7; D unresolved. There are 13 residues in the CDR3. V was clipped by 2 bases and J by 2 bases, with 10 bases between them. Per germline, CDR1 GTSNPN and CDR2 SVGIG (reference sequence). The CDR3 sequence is CAWSIRPPYEQYF. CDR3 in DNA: TGTGCCTGGAGTATCAGGCCCCCCTACGAGCAGTACTTC.

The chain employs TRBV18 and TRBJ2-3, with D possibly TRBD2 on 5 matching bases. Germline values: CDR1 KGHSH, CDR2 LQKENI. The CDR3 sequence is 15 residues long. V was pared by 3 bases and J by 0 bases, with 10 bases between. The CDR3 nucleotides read TGTGCCAGCTCACCCCGGACTGCTAGCACAGATACGCAGTATTTT. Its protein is CASSPRTASTDTQYF.

CDR3 residues: CASTSKRGGYNEQFF. The CDR3 region has the DNA TGTGCCAGCACTTCAAAGCGGGGGGGATACAATGAGCAGTTCTTC. J is TRBJ2-1 and V is TRBV6-6; 10 bases line up with TRBD2. The junction had 7 bases not matched to a gene; V was cut back by 7 bases and J by 4 bases. Per germline, CDR1 MNHNY and CDR2 SVGAGI (reference sequence). This CDR3 is built from 15 residues.

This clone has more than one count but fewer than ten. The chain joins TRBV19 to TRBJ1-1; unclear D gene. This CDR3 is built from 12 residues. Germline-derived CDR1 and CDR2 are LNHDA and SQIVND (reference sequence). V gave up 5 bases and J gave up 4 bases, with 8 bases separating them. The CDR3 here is CASSFLSTEAFF. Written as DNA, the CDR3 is TGTGCCAGTAGTTTCTTGAGCACTGAAGCTTTCTTT.

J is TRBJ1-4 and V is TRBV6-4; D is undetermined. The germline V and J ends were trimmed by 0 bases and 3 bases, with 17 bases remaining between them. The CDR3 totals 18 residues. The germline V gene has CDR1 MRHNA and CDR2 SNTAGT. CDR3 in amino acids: CASSDSRGLWVANEKLFF. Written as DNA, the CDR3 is TGTGCCAGCAGTGACTCGAGAGGGTTGTGGGTGGCTAATGAAAAACTGTTTTTT.

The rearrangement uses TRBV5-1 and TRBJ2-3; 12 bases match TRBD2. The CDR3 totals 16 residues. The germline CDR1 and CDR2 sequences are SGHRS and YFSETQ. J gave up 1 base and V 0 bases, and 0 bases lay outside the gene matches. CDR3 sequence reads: CASSLGTSGGTDTQYF. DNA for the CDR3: TGCGCCAGCAGCTTGGGGACTAGCGGGGGCACAGATACGCAGTATTTT.

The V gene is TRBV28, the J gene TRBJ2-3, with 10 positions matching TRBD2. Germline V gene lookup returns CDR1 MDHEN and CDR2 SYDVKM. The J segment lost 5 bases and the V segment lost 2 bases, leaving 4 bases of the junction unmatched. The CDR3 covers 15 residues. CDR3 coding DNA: TGTGCCAGCAGTTTAAGCGGGAGGGCCAAAGATACGCAGTATTTT. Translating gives CASSLSGRAKDTQYF.

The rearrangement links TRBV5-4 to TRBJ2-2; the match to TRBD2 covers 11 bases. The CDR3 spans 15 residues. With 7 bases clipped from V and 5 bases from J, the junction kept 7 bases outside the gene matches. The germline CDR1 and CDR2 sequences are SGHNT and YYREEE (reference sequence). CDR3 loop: CASSRRLAGTGELFF. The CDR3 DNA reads TGTGCCAGCTCCAGACGACTAGCGGGAACCGGGGAGCTGTTTTTT.

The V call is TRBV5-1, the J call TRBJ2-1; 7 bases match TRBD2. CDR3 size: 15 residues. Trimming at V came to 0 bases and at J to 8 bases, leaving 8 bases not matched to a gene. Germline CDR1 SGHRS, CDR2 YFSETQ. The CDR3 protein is CASSLGLAEGDEQFF. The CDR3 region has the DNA TGCGCCAGCAGCTTGGGCCTAGCGGAGGGTGATGAGCAGTTCTTC.

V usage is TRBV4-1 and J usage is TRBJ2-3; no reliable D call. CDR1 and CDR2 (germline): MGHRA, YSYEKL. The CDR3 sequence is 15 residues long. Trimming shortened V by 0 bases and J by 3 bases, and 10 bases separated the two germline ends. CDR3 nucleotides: TGCGCCAGCAGCCAAGACAGGTGGTGGACAGATACGCAGTATTTT. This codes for CASSQDRWWTDTQYF.

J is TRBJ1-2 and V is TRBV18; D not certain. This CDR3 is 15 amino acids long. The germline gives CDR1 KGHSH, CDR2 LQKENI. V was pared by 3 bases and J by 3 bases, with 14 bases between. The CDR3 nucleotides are TGTGCCAGCTCACCGGTCAGCACGGGTGACTATGGCTACACCTTC. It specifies CASSPVSTGDYGYTF.